This is a list of T cell receptor beta chains from one sample in a study of cytomegalovirus exposure and HLA in healthy donors. Some clones are missing from TCRdb's copy, which holds only in-frame ones; the method was immunoSEQ multiplex PCR. The data contain about 200,000 clones, 9.5% to 15% of them singletons. The sample was PBMCs. These receptors were obtained from a middle-aged man in good health and CMV-seropositive. The CDR3 runs from the conserved cysteine through the conserved F or W. A D gene is named only where the DNA matches it firmly. Only some rows state a clone size, as once, few, many or a class for expanded clones.

-	-	TRBV7-7	TRBJ2-5	CASTKMWGRGTGETQYF	TGTGCCAGCACCAAAATGTGGGGCAGGGGCACCGGGGAGACCCAGTACTTC
-	-	TRBV6-1	TRBJ2-5	CASSRHGGQETQYF	TGTGCCAGTTCCCGTCACGGTGGCCAAGAGACCCAGTACTTC
-	-	TRBV7-5	TRBJ1-2	CASLGREAAGYTF	TGTGCTTCTCTAGGGAGGGAGGCGGCTGGCTACACCTTC
-	-	TRBV6-1	TRBJ2-7	CASSLGQSYEQYF	TGTGCCAGCAGTCTAGGACAGTCCTACGAGCAGTACTTC
-	few	TRBV4-3	TRBJ2-6	CASSPAGTYSGANVLTF	TGCGCCAGCAGCCCAGCGGGCACCTACTCTGGGGCCAACGTCCTGACTTTC
TRBD1	-	TRBV5-1	TRBJ2-7	CASSVTGGRYEQYF	TGCGCCAGCAGCGTGACAGGGGGCCGGTACGAGCAGTACTTC
-	-	TRBV6-1	TRBJ2-7	CASSESGRRRVQYF	TGTGCCAGCAGTGAGTCGGGCAGGAGGCGGGTGCAGTACTTC
-	few	TRBV6-1	TRBJ1-1	CASSERGGGEAFF	TGTGCCAGCAGTGAAAGGGGAGGAGGTGAAGCTTTCTTT
-	few	TRBV2	TRBJ1-2	CASSESGRGVGYTF	TGTGCCAGCAGTGAATCAGGGCGCGGAGTTGGCTACACCTTC
-	-	TRBV5-1	TRBJ1-3	CASSLEGLGGNTIYF	TGCGCCAGCAGCTTGGAGGGGCTTGGAGGAAACACCATATATTTT
-	few	TRBV5-4	TRBJ2-5	CASSWDLGQRDF	TGTGCCAGCAGCTGGGATCTTGGACAGAGGGACTTC
-	few	TRBV5-1	TRBJ2-3	CASSLAQGQDTQYF	TGCGCCAGCAGCTTGGCGCAGGGCCAGGATACGCAGTATTTT
-	few	TRBV4-2	TRBJ1-5	CASSQVGRGYDQPQHF	TGTGCCAGCAGCCAAGTAGGTAGGGGGTATGATCAGCCCCAGCATTTT
-	few	TRBV27	TRBJ1-6	CASSLVGGQRAGSPLHF	TGTGCCAGCAGTTTAGTAGGTGGGCAAAGGGCGGGGTCACCCCTCCACTTT
-	few	TRBV18	TRBJ1-4	CASSPLGRRTTNEKLFF	TGTGCCAGCTCACCACTGGGCAGAAGAACAACTAATGAAAAACTGTTTTTT
-	-	TRBV7-2	TRBJ1-2	CASRPDRTYGYTF	TGTGCCAGCAGACCCGACAGGACCTATGGCTACACCTTC
-	few	TRBV21-1	TRBJ2-2	CASSLSGQQGSTGELFF	TGTGCCAGCAGCCTAAGCGGCCAACAGGGGAGCACCGGGGAGCTGTTTTTT
TRBD1	-	TRBV7-9	TRBJ2-5	CASSLNPHPRGHETQYF	TGTGCCAGCAGTCTCAACCCTCATCCCAGGGGGCATGAGACCCAGTACTTC
TRBD1	once	TRBV6-5	TRBJ2-1	CASSSTGGSYNEQFF	TGTGCCAGCAGTTCGACAGGGGGGTCCTACAATGAGCAGTTCTTC
-	-	TRBV7-2	TRBJ1-1	CASSLAGGMRAFF	TGTGCCAGCAGCTTAGCGGGCGGGATGAGGGCTTTCTTT
TRBD1	few	TRBV19	TRBJ1-5	CASSNDRAGNQPQHF	TGTGCCAGTAGTAACGACAGGGCGGGGAATCAGCCCCAGCATTTT
-	-	TRBV2	TRBJ1-4	CATRLQGTNEKLFF	TGTGCCACCCGACTACAGGGAACTAATGAAAAACTGTTTTTT
TRBD1	-	TRBV18	TRBJ2-7	CASSPRQGFSYEQYF	TGTGCCAGCTCACCTAGACAGGGCTTCTCCTACGAGCAGTACTTC
TRBD1	-	TRBV6-1	TRBJ1-4	CASTLGQGRNEKLFF	TGTGCCAGCACCCTGGGACAGGGGAGAAACGAAAAACTGTTTTTT
-	-	TRBV6-4	TRBJ2-1	CASSVGPVHNEQFF	TGTGCCAGCAGTGTTGGGCCGGTACACAATGAGCAGTTCTTC
-	few	TRBV5-1	TRBJ1-3	CASSPSGNTIYF	TGCGCCAGCAGCCCCTCGGGAAACACCATATATTTT
-	few	TRBV2	TRBJ2-7	CASSKTPYEQYF	TGTGCCAGCAGTAAGACACCGTATGAGCAGTACTTC
-	-	TRBV6-6	TRBJ2-5	CASSYPRGIQETQYF	TGTGCCAGCAGTTACCCACGAGGGATCCAAGAGACCCAGTACTTC
TRBD1	few	TRBV2	TRBJ2-2	CASRTGGNTGELFF	TGTGCCAGCAGGACAGGGGGCAATACCGGGGAGCTGTTTTTT
-	few	TRBV7-8	TRBJ2-7	CASSSGDRNEQYF	TGTGCCAGCAGCTCAGGGGATCGCAACGAGCAGTACTTC
-	-	TRBV2	TRBJ2-7	CASSELGGSEQYF	TGTGCCAGCAGTGAACTGGGGGGAAGCGAGCAGTACTTC
-	-	TRBV6-1	TRBJ1-5	CASSESGGNQPQHF	TGTGCCAGCAGTGAATCAGGGGGCAATCAGCCCCAGCATTTT
-	-	TRBV28	TRBJ1-5	CASSAGQNQPQHF	TGTGCCAGCAGCGCCGGACAGAATCAGCCCCAGCATTTT
-	-	TRBV9	TRBJ1-1	CASSVEGTSRTEAFF	TGTGCCAGCAGCGTAGAAGGGACTTCCCGGACTGAAGCTTTCTTT
TRBD1	few	TRBV14	TRBJ1-1	CASSPWTGRSTEAFF	TGTGCCAGCAGCCCCTGGACAGGGAGAAGTACTGAAGCTTTCTTT
TRBD1	few	TRBV9	TRBJ2-5	CASSVTGGMVETQYF	TGTGCCAGCAGCGTAACAGGGGGCATGGTGGAGACCCAGTACTTC
-	-	TRBV29-1	TRBJ2-1	CSVEDRQGMGSYNEQFF	TGCAGCGTTGAAGATCGGCAGGGAATGGGGTCCTACAATGAGCAGTTCTTC
TRBD2	-	TRBV5-6	TRBJ2-5	CASSFKTGGSGDPRETQYF	TGTGCCAGCAGCTTCAAAACCGGTGGTAGCGGGGACCCTCGGGAGACCCAGTACTTC
TRBD1	-	TRBV2	TRBJ1-1	CASSGTGVVAEAFF	TGTGCCAGCAGTGGGACAGGGGTAGTTGCTGAAGCTTTCTTT
TRBD1	-	TRBV5-1	TRBJ1-6	CASSPQGPRGSPLHF	TGCGCCAGCAGCCCACAGGGGCCCCGGGGATCACCCCTCCACTTT
-	few	TRBV18	TRBJ1-1	CASSPQKLQGNTEAFF	TGTGCCAGCTCACCTCAAAAATTACAGGGGAACACTGAAGCTTTCTTT
-	few	TRBV28	TRBJ1-3	CASSLAGPGNTIYF	TGTGCCAGCAGTTTGGCGGGGCCTGGAAACACCATATATTTT
-	few	TRBV6-1	TRBJ1-5	CASSELGQGTQPQHF	TGTGCCAGCAGTGAATTAGGGCAGGGTACACAGCCCCAGCATTTT
-	-	TRBV4-3	TRBJ1-2	CASSQDAGYGYTF	TGCGCCAGCAGCCAAGATGCAGGTTATGGCTACACCTTC
TRBD1	few	TRBV4-3	TRBJ1-5	CASSQEAGGGNQPQHF	TGCGCCAGCAGCCAAGAGGCAGGGGGCGGCAATCAGCCCCAGCATTTT
-	-	TRBV4-1	TRBJ2-5	CASSQEATRGQETQYF	TGCGCCAGCAGCCAAGAGGCAACTAGGGGGCAAGAGACCCAGTACTTC